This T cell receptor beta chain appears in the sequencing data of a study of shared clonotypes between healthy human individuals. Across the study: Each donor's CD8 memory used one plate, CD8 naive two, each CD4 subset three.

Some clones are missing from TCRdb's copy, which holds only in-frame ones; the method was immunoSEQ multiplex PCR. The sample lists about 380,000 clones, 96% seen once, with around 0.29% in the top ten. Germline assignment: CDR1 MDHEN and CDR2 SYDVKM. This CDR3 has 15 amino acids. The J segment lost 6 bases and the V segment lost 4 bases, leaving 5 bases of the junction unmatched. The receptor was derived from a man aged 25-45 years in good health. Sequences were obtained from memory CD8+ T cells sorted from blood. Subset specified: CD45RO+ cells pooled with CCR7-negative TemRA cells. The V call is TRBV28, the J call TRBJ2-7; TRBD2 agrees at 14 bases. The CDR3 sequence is CASSSSGTSGSEQYF. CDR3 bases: TGTGCCAGCAGTTCCTCCGGGACTAGCGGGAGCGAGCAGTACTTC.